This T cell receptor beta chain was profiled in a study of breast tumors, draining lymph nodes, adjacent tissues. General study results and limits: Tumor repertoires ranked between lymph nodes and nontumor tissue in diversity, with V and J gene preferences. Most tumor T cells seemingly derive from lymph node, then expand in tumor. Luminal-like breast cancer showed significantly higher tumor–nontumor repertoire similarity than basal-like. The lymph node origin of tumor T cells was framed as consistent with a hypothesis, not demonstrated.

TCRdb processed the multiplex PCR reads anew with MiXCR; each CDR3 protein has one entry. The table includes roughly 100,000 distinct CDR3 sequences, more than 25% detected once. Breast cancer patients provided tissue from their axillary draining lymph nodes. This clonotype was counted many times. Its antigen is not known. Looked up from germline, CDR1 is MNHNY and CDR2 is SVGAGI (reference sequence). Trimming cost V 2 bases and J 4 bases; bases outside gene matches: 7. This CDR3 is 15 amino acids long. The chain joins TRBV6-6 to TRBJ2-7; TRBD1 matches at 8 bases. This sequence was found in a female donor with breast cancer. Some clones in this sample may be carry-over from other donors' samples. Sequencing was carried out using axillary lymph node tissue. The DNA of the CDR3 is TGTGCCAGCAGTTACCCAGGACAGGGACGGTACGAGCAGTACTTC. As protein: CASSYPGQGRYEQYF.